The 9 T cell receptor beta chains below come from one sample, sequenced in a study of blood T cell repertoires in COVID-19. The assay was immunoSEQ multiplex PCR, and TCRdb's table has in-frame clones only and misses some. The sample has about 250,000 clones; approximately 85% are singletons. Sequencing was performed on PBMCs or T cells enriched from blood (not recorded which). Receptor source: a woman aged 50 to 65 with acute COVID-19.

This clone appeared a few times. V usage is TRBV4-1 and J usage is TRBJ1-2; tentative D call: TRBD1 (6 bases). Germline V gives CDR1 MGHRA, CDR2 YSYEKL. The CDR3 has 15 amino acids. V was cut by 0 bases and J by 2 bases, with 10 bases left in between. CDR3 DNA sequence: TGCGCCAGCAGCCAAGATGACAGGAGCAACTATGGCTACACCTTC. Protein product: CASSQDDRSNYGYTF.

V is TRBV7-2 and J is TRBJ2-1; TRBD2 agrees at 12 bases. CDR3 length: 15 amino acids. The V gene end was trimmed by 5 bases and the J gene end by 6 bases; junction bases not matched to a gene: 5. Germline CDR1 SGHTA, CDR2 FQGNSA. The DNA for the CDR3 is TGTGCCAGCAGCCCTCTAGCGGGGGGGCGCAATGAGCAGTTCTTC. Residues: CASSPLAGGRNEQFF. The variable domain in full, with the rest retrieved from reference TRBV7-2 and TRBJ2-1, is GAGVSQSPSNKVTEKGKDVELRCDPISGHTALYWYRQSLGQGLEFLIYFQGNSAPDKSGLPSDRFSAERTGGSVSTLTIQRTQQEDSAVYLCASSPLAGGRNEQFFGPGTRLTVL.

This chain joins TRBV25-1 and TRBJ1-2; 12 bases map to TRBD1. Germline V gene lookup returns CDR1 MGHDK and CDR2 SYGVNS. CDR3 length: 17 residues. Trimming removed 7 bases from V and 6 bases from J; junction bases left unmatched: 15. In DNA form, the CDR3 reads TGTGCCAGCAATGGAGGCGCCGGGACAGGGGGCCCCCATGGCTACACCTTC. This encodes CASNGGAGTGGPHGYTF.

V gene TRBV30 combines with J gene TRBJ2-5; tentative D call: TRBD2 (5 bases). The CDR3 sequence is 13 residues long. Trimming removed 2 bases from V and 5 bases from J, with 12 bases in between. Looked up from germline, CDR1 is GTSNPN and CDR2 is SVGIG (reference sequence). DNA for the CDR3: TGTGCCTGGAGTCGACCCGGGATTGAGACCCAGTACTTC. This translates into CAWSRPGIETQYF.

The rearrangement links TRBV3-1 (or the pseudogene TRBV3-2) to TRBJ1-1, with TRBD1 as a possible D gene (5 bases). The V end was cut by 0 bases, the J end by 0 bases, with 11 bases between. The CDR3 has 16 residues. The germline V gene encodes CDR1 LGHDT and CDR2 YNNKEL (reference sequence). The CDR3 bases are TGTGCCAGCAGCCAAGAGTTGGGACTTATGAACACTGAAGCTTTCTTT. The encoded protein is CASSQELGLMNTEAFF.

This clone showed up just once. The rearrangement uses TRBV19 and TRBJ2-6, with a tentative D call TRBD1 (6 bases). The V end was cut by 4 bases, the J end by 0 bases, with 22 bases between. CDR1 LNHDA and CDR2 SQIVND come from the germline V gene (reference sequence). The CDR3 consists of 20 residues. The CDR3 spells CASSTWGETGLSSGANVLTF. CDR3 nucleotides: TGTGCCAGTAGTACTTGGGGCGAGACAGGACTCAGCTCTGGGGCCAACGTCCTGACTTTC.

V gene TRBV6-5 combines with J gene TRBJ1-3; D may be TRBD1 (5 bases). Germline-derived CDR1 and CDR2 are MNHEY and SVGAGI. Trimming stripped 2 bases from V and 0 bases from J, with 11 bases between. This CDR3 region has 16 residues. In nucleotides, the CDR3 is TGTGCCAGCAGTTACAACAGGCCAAGCTCTGGAAACACCATATATTTT. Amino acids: CASSYNRPSSGNTIYF.

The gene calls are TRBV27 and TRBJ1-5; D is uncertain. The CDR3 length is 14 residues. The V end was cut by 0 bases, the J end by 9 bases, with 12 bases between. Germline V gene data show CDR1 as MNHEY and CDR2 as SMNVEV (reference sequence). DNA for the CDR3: TGTGCCAGCAGTTTATCATCTCCTCCTTGGCCCCAGCATTTT. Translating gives CASSLSSPPWPQHF.

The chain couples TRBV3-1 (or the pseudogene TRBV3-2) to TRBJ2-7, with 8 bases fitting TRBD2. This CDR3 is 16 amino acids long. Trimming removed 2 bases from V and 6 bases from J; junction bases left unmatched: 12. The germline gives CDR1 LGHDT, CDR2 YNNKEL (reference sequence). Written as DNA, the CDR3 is TGTGCCAGCAGCCAACAGAATCCAGCGGGGGCTGGCGAGCAGTACTTC. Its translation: CASSQQNPAGAGEQYF.